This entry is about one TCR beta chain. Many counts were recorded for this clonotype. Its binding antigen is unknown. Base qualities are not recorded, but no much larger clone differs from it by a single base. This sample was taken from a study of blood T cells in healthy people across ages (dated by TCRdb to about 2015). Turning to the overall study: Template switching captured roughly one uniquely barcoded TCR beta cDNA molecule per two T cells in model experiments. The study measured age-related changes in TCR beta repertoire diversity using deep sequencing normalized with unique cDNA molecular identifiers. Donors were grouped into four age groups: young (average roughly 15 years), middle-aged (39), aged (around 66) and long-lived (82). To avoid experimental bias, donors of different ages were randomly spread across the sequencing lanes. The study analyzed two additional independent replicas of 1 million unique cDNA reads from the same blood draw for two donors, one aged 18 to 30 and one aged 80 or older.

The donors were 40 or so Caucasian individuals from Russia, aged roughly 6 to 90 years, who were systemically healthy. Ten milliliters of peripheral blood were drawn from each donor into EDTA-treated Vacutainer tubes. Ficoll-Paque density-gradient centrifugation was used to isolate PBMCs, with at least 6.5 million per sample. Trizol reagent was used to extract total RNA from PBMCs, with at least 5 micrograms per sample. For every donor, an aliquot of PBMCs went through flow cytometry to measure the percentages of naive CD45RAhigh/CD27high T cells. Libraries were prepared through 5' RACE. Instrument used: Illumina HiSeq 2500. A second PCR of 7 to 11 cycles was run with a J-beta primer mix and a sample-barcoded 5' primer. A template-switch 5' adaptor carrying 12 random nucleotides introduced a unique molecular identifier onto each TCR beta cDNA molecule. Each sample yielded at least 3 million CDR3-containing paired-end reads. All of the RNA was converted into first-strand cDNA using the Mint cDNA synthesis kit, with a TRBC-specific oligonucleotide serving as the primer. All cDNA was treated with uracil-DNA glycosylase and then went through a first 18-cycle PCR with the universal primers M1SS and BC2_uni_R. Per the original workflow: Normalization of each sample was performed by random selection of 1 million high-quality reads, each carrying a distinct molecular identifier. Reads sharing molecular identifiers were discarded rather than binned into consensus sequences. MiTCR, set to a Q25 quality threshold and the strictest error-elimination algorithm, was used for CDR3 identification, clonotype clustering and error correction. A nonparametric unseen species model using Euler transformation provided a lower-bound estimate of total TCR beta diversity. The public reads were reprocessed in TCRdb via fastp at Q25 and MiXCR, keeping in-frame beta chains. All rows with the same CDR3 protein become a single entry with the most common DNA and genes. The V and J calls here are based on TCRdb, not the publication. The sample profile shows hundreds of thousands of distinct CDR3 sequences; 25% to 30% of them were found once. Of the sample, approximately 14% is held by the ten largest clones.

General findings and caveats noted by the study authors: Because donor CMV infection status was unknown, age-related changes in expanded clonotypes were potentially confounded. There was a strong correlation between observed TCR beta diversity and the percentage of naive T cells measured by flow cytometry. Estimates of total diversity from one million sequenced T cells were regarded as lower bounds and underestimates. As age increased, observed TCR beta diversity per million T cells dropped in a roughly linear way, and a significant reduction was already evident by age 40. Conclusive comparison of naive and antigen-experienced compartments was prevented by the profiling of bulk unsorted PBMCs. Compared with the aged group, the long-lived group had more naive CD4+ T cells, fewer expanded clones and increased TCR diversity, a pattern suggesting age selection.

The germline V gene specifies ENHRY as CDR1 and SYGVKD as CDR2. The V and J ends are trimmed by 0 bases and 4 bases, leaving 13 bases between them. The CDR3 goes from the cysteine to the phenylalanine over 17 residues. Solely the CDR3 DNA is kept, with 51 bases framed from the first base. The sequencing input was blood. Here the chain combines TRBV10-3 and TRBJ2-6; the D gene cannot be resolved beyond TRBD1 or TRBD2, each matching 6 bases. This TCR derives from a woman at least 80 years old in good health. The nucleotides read TGTGCCATCAGTGAGTCCCTGGGGGGCCACGGGGCCAACGTCCTGACTTTC. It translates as CAISESLGGHGANVLTF.